Listed here are 13 T cell receptor beta chains from one sample, sequenced in a study of blood T cell repertoires in COVID-19. Using immunoSEQ multiplex PCR, the repertoire was profiled, and TCRdb retains in-frame clones only, with some absent. The sample has some 130,000 clones; roughly four fifths are singletons. Source material: PBMCs or T cells enriched from blood (not recorded which). All receptors come from a man aged 25 to 45 who had recovered from COVID-19.

This rearrangement joins TRBV27 to TRBJ2-4; possibly TRBD1 for D (6 bases). The CDR3 has 16 amino acids. Looked up from germline, CDR1 is MNHEY and CDR2 is SMNVEV (reference sequence). V dropped 5 bases and J dropped 1 base, with 15 bases sitting between them. The CDR3 bases are TGTGCCAGCAGTACGTACAGGGAGAGGGCCAAAAACATTCAGTACTTC. It translates to CASSTYRERAKNIQYF.

The chain combines TRBV27 with TRBJ1-4; D is perhaps TRBD1 (5 bases). Trimming took off 5 bases at V and 2 bases at J, with 12 bases between the two ends. The CDR3 has 15 residues. Germline V lookup: CDR1 MNHEY, CDR2 SMNVEV (reference sequence). The CDR3 nucleotides read TGTGCCAGCAGTCTGGGCGGGGCCACTAATGAAAAACTGTTTTTT. Residues: CASSLGGATNEKLFF.

The rearrangement joins TRBV6-5 to TRBJ1-1; D not resolved. Trimming stripped 6 bases from V and 2 bases from J, with 10 bases between. Per the germline V gene, CDR1 is MNHEY and CDR2 is SVGAGI. The CDR3 consists of 13 residues. The CDR3 coding sequence is TGTGCCAGCAGGTGGCAGGAAAACACTGAAGCTTTCTTT. Protein sequence: CASRWQENTEAFF.

The chain has TRBV12-3 or TRBV12-4 and TRBJ1-2; D gene uncertain. V was cut by 7 bases and J by 0 bases, with 9 bases left in between. This CDR3 spans 13 amino acids. The CDR3 region is CASNDTPNYGYTF. CDR3 bases: TGTGCCAGCAACGACACTCCTAACTATGGCTACACCTTC.

This chain connects TRBV5-6 to TRBJ2-7; no clear D gene. Per germline, CDR1 SGHDT and CDR2 YYEEEE. The CDR3 loop spans 15 amino acids. Trimming removed 0 bases from V and 3 bases from J, with 13 bases in between. CDR3 bases: TGTGCCAGCAGCTTGGGCGCGGCCCCAAGCTACGAGCAGTACTTC. Its protein product is CASSLGAAPSYEQYF.

The CDR3: CAWTVGGGVYEQYF. The CDR3, as DNA: TGTGCCTGGACCGTCGGGGGAGGTGTCTACGAGCAGTACTTC. The chain has TRBV30 and TRBJ2-7, with D possibly TRBD2 on 6 matching bases. CDR3 size: 14 residues. V was cut by 4 bases and J by 3 bases, with 16 bases left in between. Germline V gene lookup returns CDR1 GTSNPN and CDR2 SVGIG (reference sequence).

A few counts support this clone. The chain uses TRBV7-9 and TRBJ1-1; no reliable D call. The CDR3 loop spans 15 amino acids. Germline V CDR1 and CDR2: SEHNR, FQNEAQ (reference sequence). With 5 bases removed from V and 5 bases from J, the gap between germline ends came to 18 bases. The CDR3, as DNA: TGTGCCAGCAGCGGATCCCCGGGGTCTTTGACTGAAGCTTTCTTT. Translation gives CASSGSPGSLTEAFF.

The rearrangement links TRBV5-8 to TRBJ1-1, with D perhaps matching TRBD1 (6 bases). The CDR3 length is 13 residues. V lost 4 bases, J lost 1 base, and 8 bases lay in between. The germline V gene encodes CDR1 SGHTS and CDR2 YDEGEE. CDR3 nucleotides: TGTGCCAGCAGCAGGACAGAGAACACTGAAGCTTTCTTT. The encoded protein is CASSRTENTEAFF.

This clone was counted a single time. The chain is built from TRBV12-3 or TRBV12-4 and TRBJ2-3; TRBD2 aligns across 7 bases. V gave up 7 bases and J gave up 5 bases; unmatched junction bases: 6. The CDR3 is made up of 13 amino acids. This CDR3 is CASTLGGVDTQYF. The CDR3 DNA reads TGTGCCAGCACTTTGGGAGGGGTAGATACGCAGTATTTT.

This rearrangement joins TRBV5-1 to TRBJ1-1; D is undetermined. The CDR3 spans 16 residues. Trimming shortened V by 0 bases and J by 3 bases, and 15 bases separated the two germline ends. Looked up from germline, CDR1 is SGHRS and CDR2 is YFSETQ. The CDR3 is CASSLEGGRGDTEAFF. In DNA, the CDR3 is TGCGCCAGCAGCTTGGAGGGCGGCCGCGGGGACACTGAAGCTTTCTTT.

The chain joins TRBV6-5 to TRBJ2-1, with TRBD1 as a possible D gene (7 bases). Between the trimmed V and J ends, which lost 6 bases and 2 bases, there was a span of 11 bases. This CDR3 spans 14 amino acids. Germline CDR1 MNHEY, CDR2 SVGAGI. The DNA of the CDR3 is TGTGCCAGCAGCCAGGGGGGCACCTACAATGAGCAGTTCTTC. Its protein product is CASSQGGTYNEQFF.

The CDR3 reads CASSLLAGPEAFF. As DNA, the CDR3 is TGTGCCAGCAGTTTACTGGCAGGTCCTGAAGCTTTCTTT. J is TRBJ1-1 and V is TRBV28; unclear D gene. The V gene's germline CDR1 is MDHEN and CDR2 SYDVKM. V lost 2 bases and J lost 6, with 10 bases in between. This CDR3 has 13 residues.

The chain combines TRBV14 with TRBJ2-5; TRBD2 agrees at 8 bases. The CDR3 runs 14 residues. Germline lookup yields CDR1 SGHDN and CDR2 FVKESK. J was trimmed by 5 bases and V by 1 base; bases with no gene match: 3. CDR3 sequence (DNA): TGTGCCAGCAGCCAAGTGAGCGGGAGCGAGACCCAGTACTTC. It yields the protein CASSQVSGSETQYF.